Described below is a single T cell receptor (beta chain) sequence and its context. Its antigen is not known. Researchers ran the PCR with 60 Vbeta and 13 Jbeta primers. Clones were sequenced by immunoSEQ multiplex PCR, and TCRdb holds only the in-frame ones, with some missing. The data contain 150,000 to 250,000 clones, approximately 85% of them singletons. Donors had nominal health at sampling but likely had unrecorded immune exposures. Per germline, CDR1 MDHEN and CDR2 SYDVKM. V lost 5 bases and J lost 4, with 15 bases in between. The CDR3 loop spans 14 amino acids. This sample was taken from a study of cytomegalovirus exposure and HLA in healthy donors. Points from the study as a whole: Versus the approximately 670-donor mean, an Asian-associated ancestry cluster reportedly showed fewer N-insertions in a later analysis. Earlier analysis looked at TCR beta V segments, and most were productive about 87% or about 30% of the time.

Sequenced material: PBMCs. V and J are TRBV28 and TRBJ2-7; a possible D gene is TRBD1 (6 bases). The origin of this receptor is a woman between 45 and 60 years old in good health and CMV-seronegative. CDR3 sequence reads: CASSRTVARYEQYF. Here the CDR3 DNA reads TGTGCCAGCAGTCGGACAGTCGCTCGGTACGAGCAGTACTTC.